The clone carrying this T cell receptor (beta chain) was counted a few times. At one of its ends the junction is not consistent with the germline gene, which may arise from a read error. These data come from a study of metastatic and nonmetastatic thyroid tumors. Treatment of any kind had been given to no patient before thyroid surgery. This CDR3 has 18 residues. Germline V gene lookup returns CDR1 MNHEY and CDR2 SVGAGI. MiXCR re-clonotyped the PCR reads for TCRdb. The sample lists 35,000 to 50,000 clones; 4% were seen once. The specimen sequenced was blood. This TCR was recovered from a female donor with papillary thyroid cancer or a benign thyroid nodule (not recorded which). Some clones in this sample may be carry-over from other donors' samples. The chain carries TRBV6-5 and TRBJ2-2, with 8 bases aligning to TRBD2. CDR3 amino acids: CASSYESPGTSSPGDLFF. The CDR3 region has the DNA TGTGCCAGCAGTTACGAAAGCCCCGGGACTAGTTCTCCCGGGGATCTGTTTTTT.